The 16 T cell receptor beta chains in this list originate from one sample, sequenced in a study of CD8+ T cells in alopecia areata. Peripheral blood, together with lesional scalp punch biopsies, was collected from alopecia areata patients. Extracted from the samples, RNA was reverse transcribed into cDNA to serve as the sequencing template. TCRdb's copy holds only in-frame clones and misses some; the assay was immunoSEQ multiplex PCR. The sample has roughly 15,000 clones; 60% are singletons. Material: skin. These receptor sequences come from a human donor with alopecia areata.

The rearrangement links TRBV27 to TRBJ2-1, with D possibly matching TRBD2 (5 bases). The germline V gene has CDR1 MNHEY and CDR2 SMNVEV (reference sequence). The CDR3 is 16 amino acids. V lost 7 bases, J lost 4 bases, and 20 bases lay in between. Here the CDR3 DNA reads TGTGCCAGCACCAAAACCGGGGTTCTTAATTACAATGAGCAGTTCTTC. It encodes CASTKTGVLNYNEQFF.

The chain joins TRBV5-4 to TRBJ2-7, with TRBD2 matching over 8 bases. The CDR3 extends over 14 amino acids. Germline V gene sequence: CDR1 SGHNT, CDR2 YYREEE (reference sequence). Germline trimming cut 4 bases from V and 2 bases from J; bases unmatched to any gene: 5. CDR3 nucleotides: TGTGCCAGCAGCCAGGGACTAGTCGCCTACGAGCAGTACTTC. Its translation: CASSQGLVAYEQYF. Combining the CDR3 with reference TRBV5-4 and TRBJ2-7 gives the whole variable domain ETGVTQSPTHLIKTRGQQVTLRCSSQSGHNTVSWYQQALGQGPQFIFQYYREEENGRGNFPPRFSGLQFPNYSSELNVNALELDDSALYLCASSQGLVAYEQYFGPGTRLTVT.

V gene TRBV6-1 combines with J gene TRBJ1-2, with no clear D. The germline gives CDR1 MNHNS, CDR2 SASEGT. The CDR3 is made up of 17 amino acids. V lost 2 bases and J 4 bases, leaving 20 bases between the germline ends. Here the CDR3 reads CASSERLSYGKTYGYTF. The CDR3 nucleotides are TGTGCCAGCAGTGAACGTCTGTCTTACGGAAAGACCTATGGCTACACCTTC.

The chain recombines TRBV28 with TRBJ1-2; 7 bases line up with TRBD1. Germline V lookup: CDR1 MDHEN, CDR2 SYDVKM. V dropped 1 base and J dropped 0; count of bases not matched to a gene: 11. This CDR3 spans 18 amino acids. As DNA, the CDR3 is TGTGCCAGCAGTTTATCGGGGCCCGGGGGACAGACTAACTATGGCTACACCTTC. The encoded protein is CASSLSGPGGQTNYGYTF.

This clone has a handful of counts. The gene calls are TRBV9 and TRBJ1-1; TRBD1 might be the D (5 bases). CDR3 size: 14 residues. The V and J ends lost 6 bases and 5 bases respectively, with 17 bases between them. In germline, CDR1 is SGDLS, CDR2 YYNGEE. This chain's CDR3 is CASTWDDGGTEAFF. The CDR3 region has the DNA TGTGCCAGCACCTGGGATGACGGGGGGACTGAAGCTTTCTTT.

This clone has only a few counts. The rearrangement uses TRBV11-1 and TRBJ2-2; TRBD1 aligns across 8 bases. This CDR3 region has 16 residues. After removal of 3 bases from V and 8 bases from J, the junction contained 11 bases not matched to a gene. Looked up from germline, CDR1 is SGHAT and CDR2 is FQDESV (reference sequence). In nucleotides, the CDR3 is TGTGCCAGCAGCTTCGGGACAGGCAGGATGTCTGGGGAGCTGTTTTTT. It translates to CASSFGTGRMSGELFF.

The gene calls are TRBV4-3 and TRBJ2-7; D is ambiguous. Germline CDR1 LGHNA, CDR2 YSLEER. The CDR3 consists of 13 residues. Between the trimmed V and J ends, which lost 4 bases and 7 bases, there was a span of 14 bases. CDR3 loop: CASSPLDPAEQYF. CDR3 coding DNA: TGCGCCAGCAGCCCTTTGGACCCAGCAGAGCAGTACTTC.

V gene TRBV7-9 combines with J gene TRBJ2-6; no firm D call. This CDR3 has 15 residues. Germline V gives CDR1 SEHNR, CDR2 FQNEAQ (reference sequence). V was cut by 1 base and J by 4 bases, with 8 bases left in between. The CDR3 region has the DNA TGTGCCAGCAGCTTAGGGGGATCCGGGGCCAACGTCCTGACTTTC. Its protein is CASSLGGSGANVLTF.

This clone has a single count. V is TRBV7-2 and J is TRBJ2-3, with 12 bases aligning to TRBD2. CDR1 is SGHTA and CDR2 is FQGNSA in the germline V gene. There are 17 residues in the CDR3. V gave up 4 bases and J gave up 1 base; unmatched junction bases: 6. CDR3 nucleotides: TGTGCCAGCAGCTCGCTAAGGACTAGCGGGGGCACAGATACGCAGTATTTT. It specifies CASSSLRTSGGTDTQYF.

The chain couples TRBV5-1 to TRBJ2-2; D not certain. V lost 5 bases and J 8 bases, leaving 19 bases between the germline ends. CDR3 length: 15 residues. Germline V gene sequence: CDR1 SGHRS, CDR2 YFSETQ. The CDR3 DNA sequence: TGCGCCAGCAGATTGATTCCCCTAGTGCGTGGGGAGCTGTTTTTT. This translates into CASRLIPLVRGELFF. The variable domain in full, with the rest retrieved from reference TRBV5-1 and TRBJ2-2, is KAGVTQTPRYLIKTRGQQVTLSCSPISGHRSVSWYQQTPGQGLQFLFEYFSETQRNKGNFPGRFSGRQFSNSRSEMNVSTLELGDSALYLCASRLIPLVRGELFFGEGSRLTVL.

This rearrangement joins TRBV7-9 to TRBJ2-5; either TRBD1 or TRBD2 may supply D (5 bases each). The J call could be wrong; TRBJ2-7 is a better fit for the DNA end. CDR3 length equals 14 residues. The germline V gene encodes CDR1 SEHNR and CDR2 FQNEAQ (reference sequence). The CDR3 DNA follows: TGTGCCAGCAGCTCCGGTTCGAGGGGCGGCGAGCAGTACTTC. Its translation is CASSSGSRGGEQYF.

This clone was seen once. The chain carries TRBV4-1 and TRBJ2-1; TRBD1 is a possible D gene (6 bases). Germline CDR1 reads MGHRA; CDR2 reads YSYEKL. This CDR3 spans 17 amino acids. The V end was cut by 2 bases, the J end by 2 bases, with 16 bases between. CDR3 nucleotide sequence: TGCGCCAGCAGCCAACAGCCTTTAAGGACAGCCTACAATGAGCAGTTCTTC. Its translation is CASSQQPLRTAYNEQFF.

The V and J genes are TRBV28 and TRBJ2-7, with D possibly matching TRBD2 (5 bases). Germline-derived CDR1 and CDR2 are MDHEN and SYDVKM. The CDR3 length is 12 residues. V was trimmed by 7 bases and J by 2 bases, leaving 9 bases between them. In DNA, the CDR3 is TGTGCCAGCATGAGAGGGACCTACGAGCAGTACTTC. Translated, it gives CASMRGTYEQYF.

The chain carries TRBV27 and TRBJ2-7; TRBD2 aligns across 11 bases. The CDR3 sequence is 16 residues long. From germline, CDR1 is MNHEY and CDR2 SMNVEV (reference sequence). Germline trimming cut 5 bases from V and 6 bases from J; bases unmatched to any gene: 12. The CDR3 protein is CASSPPRTSGLLEQYF. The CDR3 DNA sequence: TGTGCCAGCAGTCCCCCCCGGACTAGCGGGCTCCTCGAGCAGTACTTC.

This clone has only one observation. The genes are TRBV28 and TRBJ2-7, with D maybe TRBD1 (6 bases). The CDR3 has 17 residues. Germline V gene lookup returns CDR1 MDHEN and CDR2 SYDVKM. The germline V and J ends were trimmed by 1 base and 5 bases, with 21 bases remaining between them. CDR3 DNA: TGTGCCAGCAGTTTATTTGTCGTACAGGGAATTGTAAACGAGCAGTACTTC. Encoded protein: CASSLFVVQGIVNEQYF.

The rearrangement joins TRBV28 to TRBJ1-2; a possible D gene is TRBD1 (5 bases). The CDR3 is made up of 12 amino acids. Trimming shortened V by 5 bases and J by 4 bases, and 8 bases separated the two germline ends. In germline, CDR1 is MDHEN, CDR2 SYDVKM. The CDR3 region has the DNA TGTGCCAGCAGTACGACAGTCTATGGCTACACCTTC. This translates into CASSTTVYGYTF.